The entry below describes one T cell receptor beta chain. This specimen belongs to a study of OX40 agonist ivuxolimab in advanced cancers. Deletions cut 2 bases from V and 10 bases from J, with 8 bases between. The CDR3 runs 11 residues. CDR1 MNHEY and CDR2 SVGAGI come from the germline V gene. Clones were read by immunoSEQ multiplex PCR, and TCRdb kept only the in-frame ones, dropping some. Among about 37,000 clones, about 82% were seen once, and the ten largest hold 35% to 40%. This receptor was obtained from an adult with an advanced solid tumor such as melanoma, head and neck, liver or kidney cancer. The J gene is TRBJ1-1, the V gene TRBV6-5; D is undetermined. This sample comprised CD4+ or CD8+ T cells sorted from blood, obtained in a trial of the OX40 agonist ivuxolimab. CDR3 DNA: TGTGCCAGCAGTTACGCCAGTCGAGCTTTCTTT. This codes for CASSYASRAFF.